The 26 T cell receptor beta chains listed next were all sequenced from one sample in a study of CD8+ T cells in alopecia areata. RNA, once extracted, was reverse transcribed into cDNA for use as the sequencing template. TCRdb keeps only in-frame clones here, not all; method: immunoSEQ multiplex PCR. This table has under 250,000 clones, 45% to 70% appearing once. The sequencing sample was made of CD8+ T cells sorted from blood. The receptors were sampled from a human donor in good health.

V is TRBV27 and J is TRBJ1-1, with 8 bases lining up with TRBD1. This CDR3 has 16 residues. With 4 bases clipped from V and 7 bases from J, the junction kept 14 bases outside the gene matches. CDR1 is MNHEY, CDR2 SMNVEV, per germline (reference sequence). CDR3 in amino acids: CASSSTGAAVGNEAFF. The CDR3 region has the DNA TGTGCCAGCAGTTCGACAGGGGCCGCGGTAGGGAATGAAGCTTTCTTT.

The chain carries TRBV27 and TRBJ1-5; tentatively, D is TRBD1 (6 bases). Germline lookup yields CDR1 MNHEY and CDR2 SMNVEV (reference sequence). This CDR3 spans 14 amino acids. V lost 3 bases, J lost 3 bases, and 9 bases lay in between. The chain's CDR3 is CASSFLGANQPQHF. The CDR3 bases are TGTGCCAGCAGTTTTTTGGGGGCCAATCAGCCCCAGCATTTT.

This clone was detected a few times. Other nucleotide sequences in the sample specify the same CDR3. J is TRBJ1-1 and V is TRBV5-6; D ambiguous. The germline V and J ends were trimmed by 4 bases and 3 bases, with 7 bases remaining between them. CDR3 length equals 12 residues. From germline, CDR1 is SGHDT and CDR2 YYEEEE. CDR3 sequence: CASSEGYTEAFF. The CDR3 coding sequence is TGTGCCAGCAGCGAGGGATACACTGAAGCTTTCTTT.

The CDR3 DNA is TGTGCCAGCAGCGGACCCGATACCTACGAGCAGTACTTC. Amino acids: CASSGPDTYEQYF. The V gene is TRBV5-8, the J gene TRBJ2-7; D gene uncertain. The V end was cut by 4 bases, the J end by 2 bases, with 10 bases between. The CDR3 is 13 residues long. The germline gives CDR1 SGHTS, CDR2 YDEGEE. The variable domain in full, with the rest retrieved from reference TRBV5-8 and TRBJ2-7, is EAGVTQSPTHLIKTRGQQATLRCSPISGHTSVYWYQQALGLGLQFLLWYDEGEERNRGNFPPRFSGRQFPNYSSELNVNALELEDSALYLCASSGPDTYEQYFGPGTRLTVT.

CDR3 DNA: TGTGCCAGCAGCGCAATAGGCCAGGATGGCACTGAAGCTTTCTTT. Protein product: CASSAIGQDGTEAFF. This chain uses TRBV9 with TRBJ1-1; no clear D. CDR1 is SGDLS, CDR2 YYNGEE, per germline. This CDR3 comprises 15 residues. V lost 3 bases and J lost 4, with 16 bases in between.

The chain employs TRBV30 and TRBJ2-1; TRBD2 matches 9 bases. CDR1 is GTSNPN, CDR2 SVGIG, per germline (reference sequence). V shed 0 bases, J shed 4 bases, and the junction held 4 bases outside the gene matches. This CDR3 has 15 amino acids. This CDR3 is CAWSVLSGGYNEQFF. The CDR3 DNA follows: TGTGCCTGGAGTGTACTAAGCGGGGGGTACAATGAGCAGTTCTTC.

V is TRBV27 and J is TRBJ1-6; weak D call: TRBD1 (6 bases). This CDR3 contains 17 residues. Trimming shortened V by 4 bases and J by 0 bases, and 13 bases separated the two germline ends. The germline gives CDR1 MNHEY, CDR2 SMNVEV (reference sequence). DNA of the CDR3: TGTGCCAGCAGTTCCAGACAGGAGAGCTCCTATAATTCACCCCTCCACTTT. Encoded protein: CASSSRQESSYNSPLHF.

The rearrangement links TRBV10-3 to TRBJ2-1, with TRBD1 matching over 8 bases. V lost 3 bases, J lost 6 bases, and 4 bases stayed unmatched. CDR3 size: 14 residues. Germline V lookup: CDR1 ENHRY, CDR2 SYGVKD. The chain's CDR3 is CAISDRGLGNEQFF. The CDR3 nucleotides read TGTGCCATCAGTGACAGGGGGCTCGGCAATGAGCAGTTCTTC.

The rearrangement uses TRBV5-6 and TRBJ2-5; 7 bases line up with TRBD1. The CDR3 sequence is 14 residues long. V shed 5 bases and J 2 bases; nucleotides not matched to a gene: 6. Germline CDR1 reads SGHDT; CDR2 reads YYEEEE. CDR3 DNA sequence: TGTGCCAGCAGATCCGGGACAGTACAAGAGACCCAGTACTTC. Protein: CASRSGTVQETQYF.

J is TRBJ1-1 and V is TRBV11-3, with D unresolved. Germline V gene sequence: CDR1 SGHNT, CDR2 YENEEA. The CDR3 has 13 amino acids. V was cut by 5 bases and J by 1 base, with 8 bases left in between. CDR3 residues: CASSRRSNTEAFF. The CDR3 nucleotides are TGTGCCAGCAGCCGGCGGTCGAACACTGAAGCTTTCTTT.

The chain joins TRBV5-3 to TRBJ1-5; D perhaps matches TRBD1 (6 bases). TRBV5-3 is assigned to the ORF class and has an uncertain function. Trimming removed 2 bases from V and 0 bases from J, with 12 bases in between. CDR3 length: 16 residues. CDR3 DNA sequence: TGTGCCAGAAGCTTCGGGGGACACCCTAGCAATCAGCCCCAGCATTTT. Its protein is CARSFGGHPSNQPQHF.

As to this clone: Other DNA sequences from this sample encode an identical CDR3 as well. J is TRBJ1-2 and V is TRBV6-6; D gene uncertain. Trimming removed 6 bases from V and 5 bases from J, with 10 bases in between. The CDR3 consists of 12 residues. Germline-derived CDR1 and CDR2 are MNHNY and SVGAGI (reference sequence). DNA of the CDR3: TGTGCCAGCAGCCCGGGAAATTATGGCTACACCTTC. Its protein product is CASSPGNYGYTF.

The CDR3 loop reads CASRVLNEAQGYTF. The CDR3 bases are TGTGCCAGCAGAGTTCTCAACGAAGCCCAGGGCTACACCTTC. The chain combines TRBV6-6 with TRBJ1-2; D unresolved. Germline loops: CDR1 MNHNY, CDR2 SVGAGI (reference sequence). V was shortened by 6 bases and J by 8 bases, with 19 bases between the two germline ends. The CDR3 loop spans 14 amino acids.

CDR3: CAWSLGLAGNNEQFF. The CDR3 DNA reads as TGTGCCTGGAGTCTGGGACTAGCGGGGAACAATGAGCAGTTCTTC. This chain uses TRBV30 with TRBJ2-1; TRBD2 matches 13 bases. In germline, CDR1 is GTSNPN, CDR2 SVGIG (reference sequence). V lost 2 bases to trimming and J lost 5 bases; unmatched junction nucleotides: 3. The CDR3 runs to 15 residues. The whole variable domain, filled in from reference TRBV30 and TRBJ2-1, reads SQTIHQWPATLVQPVGSPLSLECTVEGTSNPNLYWYRQAAGRGLQLLFYSVGIGQISSEVPQNLSASRPQDRQFILSSKKLLLSDSGFYLCAWSLGLAGNNEQFFGPGTRLTVL.

The J gene is TRBJ1-6, the V gene TRBV30, with 7 bases aligning to TRBD1. After removal of 2 bases from V and 6 bases from J, the junction contained 4 bases not matched to a gene. CDR3 length equals 14 residues. Germline V gene lookup returns CDR1 GTSNPN and CDR2 SVGIG (reference sequence). DNA of the CDR3: TGTGCCTGGAGTCTAGGGACAGCTAATTCACCCCTCCACTTT. It is translated as CAWSLGTANSPLHF.

The chain combines TRBV4-1 with TRBJ2-1; TRBD2 matches at 7 bases. The V gene end was trimmed by 4 bases and the J gene end by 15 bases; junction bases not matched to a gene: 12. CDR3 length: 13 residues. Germline V lookup: CDR1 MGHRA, CDR2 YSYEKL. The CDR3 nucleotides read TGCGCCAGCAGCCCAACGGGAGGCGCCCCCAGGTTCTTC. It codes for CASSPTGGAPRFF.

This clone was seen more than once but under ten times. This chain connects TRBV30 to TRBJ2-3; possibly TRBD1 or TRBD2 for D (6 bases each). Germline CDR1 and CDR2: GTSNPN and SVGIG (reference sequence). Trimming removed 2 bases at V and 3 bases at J, with 21 bases between. The CDR3 extends over 17 amino acids. For the CDR3, the DNA is TGTGCCTGGAGTTTTTTGCCCGGAGGGGGGCCTACAGATACGCAGTATTTT. Translating gives CAWSFLPGGGPTDTQYF.

This clone was counted a single time. The chain employs TRBV2 and TRBJ1-1; D gene ambiguous. From germline, CDR1 is SNHLY and CDR2 FYNNEI. CDR3 length: 12 amino acids. V dropped 7 bases and J dropped 3 bases, with 9 bases sitting between them. As DNA, the CDR3 is TGTGCCAGCACCCTTGGGGACACTGAAGCTTTCTTT. Translated, it gives CASTLGDTEAFF. The variable domain in full, with the rest retrieved from reference TRBV2 and TRBJ1-1, is EPEVTQTPSHQVTQMGQEVILRCVPISNHLYFYWYRQILGQKVEFLVSFYNNEISEKSEIFDDQFSVERPDGSNFTLKIRSTKLEDSAMYFCASTLGDTEAFFGQGTRLTVV.

The rearrangement joins TRBV5-6 to TRBJ1-4, with D possibly being TRBD1 (6 bases). CDR1 and CDR2 from the germline V gene are SGHDT and YYEEEE. The germline V and J ends were trimmed by 1 base and 2 bases, with 9 bases remaining between them. The CDR3 runs 15 residues. In DNA form, the CDR3 reads TGTGCCAGCAGCTTGTGGGGGGCGACTAATGAAAAACTGTTTTTT. Encoded protein: CASSLWGATNEKLFF. The full variable domain, rest sourced from reference TRBV5-6 and TRBJ1-4, is DAGVTQSPTHLIKTRGQQVTLRCSPKSGHDTVSWYQQALGQGPQFIFQYYEEEERQRGNFPDRFSGHQFPNYSSELNVNALLLGDSALYLCASSLWGATNEKLFFGSGTQLSVL.

The chain has TRBV7-9 and TRBJ1-1, with unresolved D. CDR3 length: 12 amino acids. The germline V gene encodes CDR1 SEHNR and CDR2 FQNEAQ (reference sequence). V dropped 5 bases and J dropped 8 bases, with 12 bases sitting between them. The CDR3 bases are TGTGCCAGCAGCAAGAACGGACTAGAAGCTTTCTTT. Translating it yields CASSKNGLEAFF. Looking up the rest from reference TRBV7-9 and TRBJ1-1 gives the full variable domain: DTGVSQNPRHKITKRGQNVTFRCDPISEHNRLYWYRQTLGQGPEFLTYFQNEAQLEKSRLLSDRFSAERPKGSFSTLEIQRTEQGDSAMYLCASSKNGLEAFFGQGTRLTVV.

CDR3 in amino acids: CASSAYRDTNTGELFF. Here the CDR3 DNA reads TGTGCCAGCAGCGCGTATCGGGACACCAACACCGGGGAGCTGTTTTTT. This chain connects TRBV9 to TRBJ2-2; TRBD1 might be the D (6 bases). Trimming removed 3 bases at V and 2 bases at J, with 14 bases between. The CDR3 consists of 16 residues. Per the germline V gene, CDR1 is SGDLS and CDR2 is YYNGEE.

This sequence joins TRBV19 and TRBJ2-7, with 13 bases fitting TRBD2. Losses at the gene ends were 5 bases for V and 3 bases for J; bases not matched to a gene: 4. The germline CDR1 and CDR2 sequences are LNHDA and SQIVND (reference sequence). This CDR3 contains 15 residues. In nucleotides, the CDR3 is TGTGCCAGTAGTCCGACTAGCGGGGGGTACTACGAGCAGTACTTC. Translating gives CASSPTSGGYYEQYF. Supplemented by reference TRBV19 and TRBJ2-7, the full variable domain reads DGGITQSPKYLFRKEGQNVTLSCEQNLNHDAMYWYRQDPGQGLRLIYYSQIVNDFQKGDIAEGYSVSREKKESFPLTVTSAQKNPTAFYLCASSPTSGGYYEQYFGPGTRLTVT.

This clone has just a few counts. This chain uses TRBV2 with TRBJ2-7; D ambiguous. Looked up from germline, CDR1 is SNHLY and CDR2 is FYNNEI. Trimming removed 8 bases at V and 3 bases at J, with 17 bases between. The CDR3 has 14 residues. The CDR3 spells CASRYGSLGYEQYF. The CDR3, as DNA: TGTGCCAGCCGATATGGGTCACTGGGCTACGAGCAGTACTTC.

The genes are TRBV11-2 and TRBJ2-7, with 7 bases identical to TRBD1. CDR1 and CDR2 from the germline V gene are SGHAT and FQNNGV. This CDR3 is built from 14 residues. The J segment lost 5 bases and the V segment lost 3 bases, leaving 7 bases of the junction unmatched. The CDR3 is CASSLQTGLNEQYF. In DNA form, the CDR3 reads TGTGCCAGCAGCTTGCAGACAGGGTTGAACGAGCAGTACTTC.

V and J are TRBV13 and TRBJ1-2; D is unclear. CDR3 length equals 15 residues. Germline CDR1 and CDR2: PRHDT and FYEKMQ (reference sequence). V dropped 3 bases and J dropped 2 bases, with 13 bases sitting between them. In DNA, the CDR3 is TGTGCCAGCAGCTTGGACCGAAAAGGAAACTATGGCTACACCTTC. Its translation is CASSLDRKGNYGYTF.

This chain uses TRBV15 with TRBJ2-5, with a weak D call TRBD2 (5 bases). The V and J ends lost 5 bases and 7 bases respectively, with 17 bases between them. Germline values: CDR1 LNHNV, CDR2 YYDKDF (reference sequence). This CDR3 contains 14 residues. CDR3 residues: CATSGGLQDGTQYF. CDR3 DNA sequence: TGTGCCACCAGCGGCGGACTGCAGGATGGGACCCAGTACTTC.